The clone carrying this T cell receptor (beta chain) has a count of ten or more. This specimen belongs to a study of metastatic and nonmetastatic thyroid tumors. TCRdb re-clonotyped the PCR reads through MiXCR. The sample consists of tens of thousands of clones, around 21% of them appearing once. There were no patients who had received any treatment before thyroid surgery. Germline-derived CDR1 and CDR2 are DFQATT and SNEGSKA (reference sequence). V was pared by 3 bases and J by 6 bases, with 14 bases between. The length of the CDR3 is 14 residues. The sequencing input was blood. The chain joins TRBV20-1 to TRBJ1-4; D is unresolved. This clonotype was sampled from a female donor with papillary thyroid cancer or a benign thyroid nodule (not recorded which). Some clones in this sample may be carry-over from other donors' samples. CDR3 residues: CSASQRTTDEKLFF. As DNA, the CDR3 is TGCAGTGCTAGTCAGAGGACTACTGATGAAAAACTGTTTTTT.